This TCR beta chain emerged from a study of shared clonotypes between healthy human individuals. This clone came up once. Antigen specificity is unknown. Findings and caveats of the study: Clonotype sharing levels among donors were expected to vary with sequencing depth.

The CDR3 runs 11 residues. Germline lookup yields CDR1 GTSNPN and CDR2 SVGIG (reference sequence). The germline V and J ends were trimmed by 3 bases and 7 bases, with 10 bases remaining between them. Clones were read by immunoSEQ multiplex PCR, and TCRdb kept only the in-frame ones, dropping some. The table records some 2,000,000 clones, 85% to 95% of them present only once. The receptor's source is a young man in good health. The genes are TRBV30 and TRBJ2-7; D is ambiguous. The sample was naive CD4+ T cells sorted from blood. Subset reported: CD45RA+ positively selected. DNA of the CDR3: TGTGCCTGGAGATCCGACTGGGAGCAGTACTTC. Amino acids: CAWRSDWEQYF.